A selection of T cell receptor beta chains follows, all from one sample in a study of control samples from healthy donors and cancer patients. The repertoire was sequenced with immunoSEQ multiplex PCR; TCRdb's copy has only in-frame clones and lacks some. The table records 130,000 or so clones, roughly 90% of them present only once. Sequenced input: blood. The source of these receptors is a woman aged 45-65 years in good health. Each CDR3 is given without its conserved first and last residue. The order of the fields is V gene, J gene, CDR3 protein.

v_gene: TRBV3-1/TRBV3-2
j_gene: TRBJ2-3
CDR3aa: ASSQDPEGTQY

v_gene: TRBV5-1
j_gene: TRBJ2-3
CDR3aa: ASSLRGRVLSTDTQY

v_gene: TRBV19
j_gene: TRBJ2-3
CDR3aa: ASRGQATDTQY

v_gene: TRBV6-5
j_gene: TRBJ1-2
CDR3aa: ASNPTGGVGYT

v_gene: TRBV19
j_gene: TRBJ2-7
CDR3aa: ASSQGGYEQY

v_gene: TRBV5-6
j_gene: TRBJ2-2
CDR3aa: ASSPPGGLGSTGELF

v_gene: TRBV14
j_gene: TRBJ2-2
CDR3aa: ASSRRLTGELF

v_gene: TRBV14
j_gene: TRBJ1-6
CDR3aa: ASSLPGGIVSPLH

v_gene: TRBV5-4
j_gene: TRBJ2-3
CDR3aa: ASSFGDRVADTQY

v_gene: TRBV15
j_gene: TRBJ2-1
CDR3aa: ATSRDPRGGNEQF

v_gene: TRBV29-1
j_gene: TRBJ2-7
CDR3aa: SVEDNDIGSYEQY

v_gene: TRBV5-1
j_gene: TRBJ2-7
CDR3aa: ASKAGFGSTYEQY

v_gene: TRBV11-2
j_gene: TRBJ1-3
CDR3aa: ASSLEVRGNTIY

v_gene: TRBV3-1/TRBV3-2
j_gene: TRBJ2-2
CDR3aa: ASSQVAGTGELF

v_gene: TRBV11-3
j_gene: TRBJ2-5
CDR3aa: ASSLGIWETQY

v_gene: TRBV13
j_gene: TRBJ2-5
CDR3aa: ASSLAGIETQY

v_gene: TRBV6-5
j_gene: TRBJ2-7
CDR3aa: ASSPRTGKEQY

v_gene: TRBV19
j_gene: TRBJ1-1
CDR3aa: ASSPTSRDTEAF

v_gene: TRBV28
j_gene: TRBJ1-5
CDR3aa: ASRLFTETPNQPQH

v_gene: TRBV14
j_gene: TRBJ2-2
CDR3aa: ASSQAPTGELF

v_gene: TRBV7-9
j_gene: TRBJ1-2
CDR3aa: ASSLFPGRGANYGYT

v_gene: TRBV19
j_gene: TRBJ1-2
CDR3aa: ASSTFGSGGGGYGYT

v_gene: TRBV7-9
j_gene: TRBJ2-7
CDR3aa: ASIPGDSYEQY

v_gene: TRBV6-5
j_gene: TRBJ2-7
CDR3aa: ASTGGLYEQY

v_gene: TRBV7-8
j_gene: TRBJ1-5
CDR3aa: ASSIYTGILSNQPQH

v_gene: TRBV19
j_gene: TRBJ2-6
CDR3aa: ASSTIPGQGAIGANVLT

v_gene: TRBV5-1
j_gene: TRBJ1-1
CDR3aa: ASSMTGGTEAF

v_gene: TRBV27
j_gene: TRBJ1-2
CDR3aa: ASSPQGDNYGYT

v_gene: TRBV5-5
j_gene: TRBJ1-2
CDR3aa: ASSLLGDYGYT

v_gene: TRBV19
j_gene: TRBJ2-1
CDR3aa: ASARSSYNEQF

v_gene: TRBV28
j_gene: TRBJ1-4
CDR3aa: ASSGDRSGNEKLF

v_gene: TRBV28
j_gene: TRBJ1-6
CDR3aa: ASNIDRSPLH

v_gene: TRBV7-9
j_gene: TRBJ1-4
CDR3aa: ASSLEGFTEKLF

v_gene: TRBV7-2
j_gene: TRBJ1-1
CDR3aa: ASSRQRNTEAF

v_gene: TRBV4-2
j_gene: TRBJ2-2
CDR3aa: ASRGPAGNTGELF

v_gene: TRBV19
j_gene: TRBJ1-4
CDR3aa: ASGQGWLEKLF

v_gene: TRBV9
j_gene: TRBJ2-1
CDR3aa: ASSTSSVAGGPGEQF

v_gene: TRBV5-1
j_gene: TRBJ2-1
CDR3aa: AGEDRQNEQF

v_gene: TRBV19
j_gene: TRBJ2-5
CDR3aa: ASSLGGDGETQY

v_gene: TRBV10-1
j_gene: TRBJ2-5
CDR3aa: ASSGLQETQY

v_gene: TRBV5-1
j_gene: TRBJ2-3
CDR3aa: ASSWRESSTDTQY

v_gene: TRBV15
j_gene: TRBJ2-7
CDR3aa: ATSRSSGDSYEQY

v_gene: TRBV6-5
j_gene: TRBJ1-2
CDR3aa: ATWGGGYT

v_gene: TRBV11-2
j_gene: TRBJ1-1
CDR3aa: ASSPLGGVKTEAF

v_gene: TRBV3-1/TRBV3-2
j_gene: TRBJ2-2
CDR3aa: ASSQFGVSGELF

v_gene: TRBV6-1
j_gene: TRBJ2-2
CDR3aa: ASSARLATNTGELF

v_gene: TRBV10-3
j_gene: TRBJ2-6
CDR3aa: AIRITQGFGANVLT

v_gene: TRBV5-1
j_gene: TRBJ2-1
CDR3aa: ASRAGWDGEQF

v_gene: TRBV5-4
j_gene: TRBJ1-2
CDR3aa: ASSLVGGDYGYT

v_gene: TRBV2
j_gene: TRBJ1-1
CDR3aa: ASGRMNTEAF

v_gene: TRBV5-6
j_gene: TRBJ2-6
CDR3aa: ASSGGRVSGANVLT

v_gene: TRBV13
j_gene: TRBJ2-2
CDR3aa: ASSYLSGELF